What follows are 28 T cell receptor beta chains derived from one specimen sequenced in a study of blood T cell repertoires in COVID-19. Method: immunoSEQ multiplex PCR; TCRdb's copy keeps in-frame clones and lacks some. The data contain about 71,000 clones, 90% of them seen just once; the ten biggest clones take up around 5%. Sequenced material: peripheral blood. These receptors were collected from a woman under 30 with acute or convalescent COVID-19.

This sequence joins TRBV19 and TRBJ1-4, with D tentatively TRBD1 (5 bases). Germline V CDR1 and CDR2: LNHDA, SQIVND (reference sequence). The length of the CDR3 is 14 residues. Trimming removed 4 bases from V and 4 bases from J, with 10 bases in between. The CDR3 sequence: CASSKAGINEKLFF. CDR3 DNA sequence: TGTGCCAGTAGTAAGGCAGGGATTAATGAAAAACTGTTTTTT.

CDR3 coding DNA: TGTGCCAGCAGTGCCACGGGACTAGCATTTTCAGAGACCCAGTACTTC. It encodes CASSATGLAFSETQYF. The chain carries TRBV6-2 or TRBV6-3 and TRBJ2-5; TRBD2 aligns across 9 bases. The length of the CDR3 is 16 residues. V trimming: 5 bases; J trimming: 4 bases; junction bases outside the gene matches: 11. In germline, CDR1 is MNHEY, CDR2 SVGEGT.

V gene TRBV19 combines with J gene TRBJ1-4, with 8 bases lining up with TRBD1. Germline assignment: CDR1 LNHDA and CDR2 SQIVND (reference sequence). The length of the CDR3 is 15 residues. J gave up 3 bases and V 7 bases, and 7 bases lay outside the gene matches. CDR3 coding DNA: TGTGCCAGTACCGACCAGGGGGCGGCTAATGAAAAACTGTTTTTT. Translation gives CASTDQGAANEKLFF. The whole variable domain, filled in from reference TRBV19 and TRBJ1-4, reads DGGITQSPKYLFRKEGQNVTLSCEQNLNHDAMYWYRQDPGQGLRLIYYSQIVNDFQKGDIAEGYSVSREKKESFPLTVTSAQKNPTAFYLCASTDQGAANEKLFFGSGTQLSVL.

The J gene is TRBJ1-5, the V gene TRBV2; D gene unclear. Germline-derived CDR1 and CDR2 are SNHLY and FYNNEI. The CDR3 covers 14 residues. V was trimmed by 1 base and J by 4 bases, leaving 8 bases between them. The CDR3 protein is CASSEDRGNQPQHF. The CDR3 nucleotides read TGTGCCAGCAGTGAAGATAGAGGTAATCAGCCCCAGCATTTT. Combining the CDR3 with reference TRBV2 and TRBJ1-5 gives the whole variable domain EPEVTQTPSHQVTQMGQEVILRCVPISNHLYFYWYRQILGQKVEFLVSFYNNEISEKSEIFDDQFSVERPDGSNFTLKIRSTKLEDSAMYFCASSEDRGNQPQHFGDGTRLSIL.

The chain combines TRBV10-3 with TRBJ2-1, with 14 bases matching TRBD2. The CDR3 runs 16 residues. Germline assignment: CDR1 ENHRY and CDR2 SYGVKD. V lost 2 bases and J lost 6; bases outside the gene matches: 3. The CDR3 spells CAISEIGLAGGNEQFF. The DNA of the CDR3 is TGTGCCATCAGTGAGATAGGACTAGCGGGAGGCAATGAGCAGTTCTTC.

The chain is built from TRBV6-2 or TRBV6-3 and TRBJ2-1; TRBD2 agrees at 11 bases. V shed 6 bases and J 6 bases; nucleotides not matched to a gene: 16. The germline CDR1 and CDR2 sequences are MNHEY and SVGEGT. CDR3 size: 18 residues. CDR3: CASSSYVRRLAGSNEQFF. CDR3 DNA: TGTGCCAGCAGCTCCTACGTCCGAAGACTAGCGGGGAGCAATGAGCAGTTCTTC.

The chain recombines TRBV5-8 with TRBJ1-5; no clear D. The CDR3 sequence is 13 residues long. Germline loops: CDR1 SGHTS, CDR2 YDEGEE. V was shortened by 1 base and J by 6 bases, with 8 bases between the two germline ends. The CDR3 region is CASSLPGSQPQHF. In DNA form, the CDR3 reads TGTGCCAGCAGCTTGCCGGGAAGTCAGCCCCAGCATTTT.

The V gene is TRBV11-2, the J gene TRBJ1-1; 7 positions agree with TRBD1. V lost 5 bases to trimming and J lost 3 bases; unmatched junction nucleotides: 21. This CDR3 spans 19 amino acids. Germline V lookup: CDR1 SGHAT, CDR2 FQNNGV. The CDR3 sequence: CASSPTYDRATLLYTEAFF. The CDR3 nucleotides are TGTGCCAGCAGCCCAACTTATGACAGGGCGACCCTTCTATACACTGAAGCTTTCTTT.

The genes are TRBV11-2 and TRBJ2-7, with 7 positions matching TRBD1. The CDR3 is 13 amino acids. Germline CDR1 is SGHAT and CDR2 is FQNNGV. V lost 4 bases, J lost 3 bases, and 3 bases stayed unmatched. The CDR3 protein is CASSSRGYYEQYF. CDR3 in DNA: TGTGCCAGCAGCTCCAGGGGGTACTACGAGCAGTACTTC.

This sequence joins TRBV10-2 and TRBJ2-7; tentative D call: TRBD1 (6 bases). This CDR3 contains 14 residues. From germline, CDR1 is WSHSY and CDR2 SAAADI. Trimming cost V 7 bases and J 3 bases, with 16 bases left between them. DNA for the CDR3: TGCGCCAGCAACGGGCAGGGGTTGGGCTACGAGCAGTACTTC. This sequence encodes CASNGQGLGYEQYF.

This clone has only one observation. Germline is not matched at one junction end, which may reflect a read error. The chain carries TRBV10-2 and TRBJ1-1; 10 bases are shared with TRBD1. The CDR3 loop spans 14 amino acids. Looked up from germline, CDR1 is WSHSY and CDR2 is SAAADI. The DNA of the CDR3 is TGCGCCAGCAGGGAGGACAGGGGGAACGCTGAAGCTTTCTTT. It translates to CASREDRGNAEAFF.

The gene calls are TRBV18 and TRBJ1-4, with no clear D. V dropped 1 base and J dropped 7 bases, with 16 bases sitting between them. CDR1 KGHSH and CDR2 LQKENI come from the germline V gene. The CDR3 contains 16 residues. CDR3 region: CASSPLGQSGGEKLFF. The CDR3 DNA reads TGTGCCAGCTCACCACTTGGGCAATCAGGTGGTGAAAAACTGTTTTTT.

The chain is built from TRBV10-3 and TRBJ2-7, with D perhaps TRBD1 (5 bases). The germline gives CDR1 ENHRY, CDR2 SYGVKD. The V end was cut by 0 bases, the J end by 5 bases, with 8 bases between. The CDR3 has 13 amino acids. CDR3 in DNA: TGTGCCATCAGTGAGTCTCCCAGGGACGAGCAGTACTTC. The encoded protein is CAISESPRDEQYF.

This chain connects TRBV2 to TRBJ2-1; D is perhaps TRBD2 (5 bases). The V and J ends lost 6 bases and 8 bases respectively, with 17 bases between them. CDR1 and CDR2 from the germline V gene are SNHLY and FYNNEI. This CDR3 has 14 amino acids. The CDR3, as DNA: TGTGCCAGCAGCGTAGACCGGGATTCGGATGAGCAGTTCTTC. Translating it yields CASSVDRDSDEQFF.

The chain's CDR3 is CASRTGPTSYEQYF. The CDR3 nucleotides are TGTGCCAGCAGGACAGGCCCAACCTCCTACGAGCAGTACTTC. This chain joins TRBV27 and TRBJ2-7, with D possibly TRBD1 on 6 matching bases. The CDR3 runs 14 residues. CDR1 is MNHEY, CDR2 SMNVEV, per germline (reference sequence). The germline V and J ends were trimmed by 6 bases and 0 bases, with 12 bases remaining between them.

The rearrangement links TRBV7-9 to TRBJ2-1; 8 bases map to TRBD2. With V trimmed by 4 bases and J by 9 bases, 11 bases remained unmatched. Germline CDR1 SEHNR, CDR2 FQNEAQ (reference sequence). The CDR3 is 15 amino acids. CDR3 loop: CASSSVSGRAGEQFF. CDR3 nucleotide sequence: TGTGCCAGCAGCTCTGTTTCCGGGAGGGCGGGTGAGCAGTTCTTC.

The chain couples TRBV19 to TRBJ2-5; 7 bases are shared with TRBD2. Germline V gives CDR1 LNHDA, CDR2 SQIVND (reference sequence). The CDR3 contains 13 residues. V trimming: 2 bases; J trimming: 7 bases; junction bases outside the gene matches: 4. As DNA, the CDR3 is TGTGCCAGTAGTATAAGGTCTAGCGGGACCCAGTACTTC. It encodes CASSIRSSGTQYF.

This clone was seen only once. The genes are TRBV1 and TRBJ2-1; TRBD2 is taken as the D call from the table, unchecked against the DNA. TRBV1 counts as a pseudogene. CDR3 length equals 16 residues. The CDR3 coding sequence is TGCACCAGCAGCCAAGGGGCCGGGGACTCCTACAATGAGCAGTTCTTC. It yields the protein CTSSQGAGDSYNEQFF.

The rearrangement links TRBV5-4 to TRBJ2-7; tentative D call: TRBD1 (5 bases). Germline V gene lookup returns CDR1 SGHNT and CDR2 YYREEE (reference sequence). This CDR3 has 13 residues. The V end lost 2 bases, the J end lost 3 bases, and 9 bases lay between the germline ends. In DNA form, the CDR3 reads TGTGCCAGCAGCTTAGGACACGGCTACGAGCAGTACTTC. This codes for CASSLGHGYEQYF.

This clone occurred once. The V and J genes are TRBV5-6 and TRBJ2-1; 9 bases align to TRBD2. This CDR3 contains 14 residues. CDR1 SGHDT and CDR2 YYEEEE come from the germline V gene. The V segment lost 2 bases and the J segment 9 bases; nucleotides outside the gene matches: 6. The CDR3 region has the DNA TGTGCCAGCAGCTTTGGCGGGAGGGCCGTTGAGCAGTTCTTC. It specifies CASSFGGRAVEQFF.

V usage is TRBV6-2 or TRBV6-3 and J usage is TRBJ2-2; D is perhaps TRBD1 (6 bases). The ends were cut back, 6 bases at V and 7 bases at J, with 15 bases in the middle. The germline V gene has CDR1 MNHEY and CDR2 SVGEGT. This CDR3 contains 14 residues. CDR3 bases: TGTGCCAGCAGCGCTAGACAGGCCGGCGGGGAGCTGTTTTTT. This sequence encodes CASSARQAGGELFF.

Here the CDR3 DNA reads TGTGCCAGCAGCCAGGAACACACAGGGGGAGTGACTGAAGCTTTCTTT. This codes for CASSQEHTGGVTEAFF. This rearrangement joins TRBV14 to TRBJ1-1, with TRBD1 matching over 8 bases. The CDR3 spans 16 residues. Germline assignment: CDR1 SGHDN and CDR2 FVKESK. J lost 5 bases, V lost 3 bases, and 11 bases had no gene match.

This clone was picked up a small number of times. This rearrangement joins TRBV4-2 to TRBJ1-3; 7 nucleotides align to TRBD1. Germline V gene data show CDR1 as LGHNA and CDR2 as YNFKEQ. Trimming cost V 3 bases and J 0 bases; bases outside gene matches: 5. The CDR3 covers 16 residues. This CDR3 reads CASSHRQGSSGNTIYF. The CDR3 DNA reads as TGTGCCAGCAGCCACCGACAGGGAAGCTCTGGAAACACCATATATTTT.

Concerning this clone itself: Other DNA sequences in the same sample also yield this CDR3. Here the CDR3 reads CASSLALGVYGYTF. CDR3 nucleotide sequence: TGCGCCAGCAGCTTGGCCCTAGGGGTCTATGGCTACACCTTC. This rearrangement joins TRBV5-1 to TRBJ1-2; a weak D match, TRBD1 (5 bases). This CDR3 has 14 amino acids. Germline V lookup: CDR1 SGHRS, CDR2 YFSETQ. Trimming took 0 bases from V and 4 from J, leaving 10 bases between them.

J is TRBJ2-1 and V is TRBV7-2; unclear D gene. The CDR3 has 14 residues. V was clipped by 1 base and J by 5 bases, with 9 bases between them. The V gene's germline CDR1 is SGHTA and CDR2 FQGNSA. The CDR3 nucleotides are TGTGCCAGCAGCTTAGGATTACGGGACAATGAGCAGTTCTTC. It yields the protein CASSLGLRDNEQFF.

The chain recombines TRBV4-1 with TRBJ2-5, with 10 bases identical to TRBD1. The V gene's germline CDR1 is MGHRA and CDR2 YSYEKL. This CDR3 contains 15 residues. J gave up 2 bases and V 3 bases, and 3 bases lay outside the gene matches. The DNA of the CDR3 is TGCGCCAGCAGCCACACGGGACAGGGGCAAGAGACCCAGTACTTC. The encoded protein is CASSHTGQGQETQYF.

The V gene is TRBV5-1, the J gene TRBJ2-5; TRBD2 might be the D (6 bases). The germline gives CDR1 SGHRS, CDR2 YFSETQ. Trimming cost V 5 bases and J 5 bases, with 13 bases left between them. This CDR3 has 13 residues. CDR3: CASRSGGGETQYF. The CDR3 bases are TGCGCCAGCAGGTCCGGGGGTGGGGAGACCCAGTACTTC. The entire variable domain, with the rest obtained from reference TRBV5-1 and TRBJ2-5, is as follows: KAGVTQTPRYLIKTRGQQVTLSCSPISGHRSVSWYQQTPGQGLQFLFEYFSETQRNKGNFPGRFSGRQFSNSRSEMNVSTLELGDSALYLCASRSGGGETQYFGPGTRLLVL.

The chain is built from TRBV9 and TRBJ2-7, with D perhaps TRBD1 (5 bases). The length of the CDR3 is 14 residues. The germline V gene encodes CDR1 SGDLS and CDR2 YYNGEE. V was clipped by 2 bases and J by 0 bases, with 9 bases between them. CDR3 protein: CASSVGDSSYEQYF. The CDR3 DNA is TGTGCCAGCAGCGTCGGTGACAGCTCCTACGAGCAGTACTTC.